The 2 T cell receptor beta chains below all came from one sample that was sequenced in a study of tissue T cells after allogeneic stem cell transplantation. Measured with immunoSEQ multiplex PCR; TCRdb has only the in-frame clones, and not every one. The table lists thousands of clones, about 47% of them singletons. Specified time point: mouse harvest day 7 after allogeneic transplant. Tail vein injection delivered 10^7 T-cell-depleted bone marrow cells and 10^6 splenic CD5+ T cells. Sequencing used gut tissue. The receptors derive from a female BALB/c mouse given C57BL/6 T cells with graft-versus-host disease after an allogeneic hematopoietic cell transplant.

A few counts support this clone. These gene names are mouse names. The CDR3 is cut off 1 residue early in the read; its end comes from the germline J gene. Other DNA sequences in the same sample also yield this CDR3. The chain recombines TRBV26 with TRBJ1-1, with D maybe TRBD1 (5 bases). V dropped 2 bases and J dropped 1 base, with 5 bases sitting between them. Germline V gene data show CDR1 as KGHPV and CDR2 as FQNQEV (reference sequence). CDR3 length: 13 residues. The CDR3 DNA, read in part, is TGTGCCAGCAGTCTGGGACAAAACACAGAAGTCTTC. Amino acids: CASSLGQNTEVF. The entire CDR3 protein is CASSLGQNTEVFF.

There are a few counts of this clone. Mouse gene names apply. The CDR3 end falls 1 residue outside the read, so it is completed with the germline J gene. V gene TRBV13-2 combines with J gene TRBJ2-1, with D perhaps being TRBD1 or TRBD2 (6 bases each). The CDR3 has 16 amino acids. CDR1 and CDR2 (germline): NNHNN, SYGAGS (reference sequence). Trimming took 0 bases from V and 0 from J, leaving 10 bases between them. The CDR3 sequence: CASGDARGDNYAEQFF. The CDR3 DNA, read in part, is TGTGCCAGCGGTGATGCTAGGGGGGATAACTATGCTGAGCAGTTC.